A selection of T cell receptor beta chains follows, all from one sample in a study of T cell responses to AZD1222 COVID-19 vaccine. Sequenced by immunoSEQ multiplex PCR; TCRdb stores in-frame clones only, minus some. This table has 6,000 or so clones, around 87% appearing once. The source was peripheral blood, collected 28 days after the second AZD1222 dose. Source of these receptors: an adult who received the AZD1222 COVID-19 vaccine. The CDR3 runs from the conserved cysteine through the conserved F or W. The D gene is left open where the match is weak. Clone size is given for some rows only: seen once, a few or many times, or a class if the clone is expanded.

D gene	clone size	J gene	CDR3 length	V gene	CDR3 protein	CDR3 DNA
.	.	TRBJ2-2	19	TRBV5-3	CARSLMGDSYSSNTGELFF	TGTGCCAGAAGCTTAATGGGGGACTCATATTCATCGAACACCGGGGAGCTGTTTTTT
TRBD2	.	TRBJ2-5	15	TRBV5-8	CASRSGVAGVETQYF	TGTGCCAGCAGATCCGGGGTAGCGGGAGTGGAGACCCAGTACTTC
TRBD1	.	TRBJ1-1	14	TRBV11-3	CASRRTGRNTEAFF	TGTGCCAGCAGGCGGACAGGGAGGAACACTGAAGCTTTCTTT
.	once	TRBJ1-2	18	TRBV5-6	CASSHGWRTGRSSYGYTF	TGTGCCAGCAGCCATGGTTGGCGTACGGGCAGATCATCCTATGGCTACACCTTC
.	.	TRBJ1-1	12	TRBV7-9	CASSVSGVEAFF	TGTGCCAGCAGCGTCTCCGGGGTTGAAGCTTTCTTT
TRBD2	once	TRBJ2-3	17	TRBV19	CASSRGTSRSSTDTQYF	TGTGCCAGTAGTAGGGGGACTAGCCGCTCCTCCACAGATACGCAGTATTTT
.	.	TRBJ1-2	16	TRBV6-5	CASSYSRGRYGYGYTF	TGTGCCAGCAGTTACTCTCGGGGAAGGTACGGCTATGGCTACACCTTC
TRBD1	.	TRBJ1-1	14	TRBV2	CASSEHRGGSEAFF	TGTGCCAGCAGTGAACACAGGGGAGGATCTGAAGCTTTCTTT
TRBD1	.	TRBJ2-7	14	TRBV7-2	CASSPRQGSGEQYF	TGTGCCAGCAGCCCCCGACAGGGTTCGGGTGAGCAGTACTTC
.	.	TRBJ1-2	12	TRBV19	CASRRANYGYTF	TGTGCCAGTAGACGAGCTAACTATGGCTACACCTTC
.	.	TRBJ2-3	13	TRBV11-2	CASSPTSYDTQYF	TGTGCCAGCAGTCCTACTAGCTACGATACGCAGTATTTT
.	.	TRBJ2-7	13	TRBV12-5	CASGLDELYEQYF	TGTGCTAGTGGACTCGACGAACTCTACGAGCAGTACTTC
.	.	TRBJ1-4	14	TRBV2	CASSEMTGPEKLFF	TGTGCCAGCAGTGAAATGACAGGACCTGAAAAACTGTTTTTT
.	few	TRBJ1-2	16	TRBV6-1	CASSEALWGAGYGYTF	TGTGCCAGCAGTGAAGCGCTCTGGGGGGCTGGCTATGGCTACACCTTC
TRBD2	.	TRBJ2-3	13	TRBV5-4	CASSSGGRDTQYF	TGTGCCAGCAGCTCGGGGGGGAGGGATACGCAGTATTTT
TRBD2	.	TRBJ2-1	16	TRBV18	CASSPRALADSNEQFF	TGTGCCAGCTCACCACGGGCACTAGCGGATAGCAATGAGCAGTTCTTC
.	.	TRBJ2-3	13	TRBV6-1	CASSDPPTDTQYF	TGTGCCAGCAGTGATCCCCCCACAGATACGCAGTATTTT